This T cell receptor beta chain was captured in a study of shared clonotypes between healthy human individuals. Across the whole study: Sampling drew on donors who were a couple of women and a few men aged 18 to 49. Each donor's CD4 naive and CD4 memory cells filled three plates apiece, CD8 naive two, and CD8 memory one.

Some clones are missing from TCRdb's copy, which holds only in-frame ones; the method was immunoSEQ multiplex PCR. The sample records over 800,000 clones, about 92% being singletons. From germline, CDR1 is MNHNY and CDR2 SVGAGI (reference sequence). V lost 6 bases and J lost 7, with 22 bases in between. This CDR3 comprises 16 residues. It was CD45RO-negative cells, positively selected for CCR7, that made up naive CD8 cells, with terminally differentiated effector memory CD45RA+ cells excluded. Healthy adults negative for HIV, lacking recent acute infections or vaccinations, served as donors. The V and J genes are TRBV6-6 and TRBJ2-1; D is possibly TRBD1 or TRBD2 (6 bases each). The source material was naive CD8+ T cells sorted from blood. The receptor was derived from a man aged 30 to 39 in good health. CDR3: CASSEPGTRRGNEQFF. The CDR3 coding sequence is TGTGCCAGCAGCGAACCCGGAACTAGGAGGGGGAATGAGCAGTTCTTC.